The next 18 T cell receptor beta chains were all read from a single sample in a study of shared clonotypes between healthy human individuals. TCRdb keeps only in-frame clones here, not all; method: immunoSEQ multiplex PCR. The top ten hold roughly 0.12% of the sample, which has 660,000 or so clones, approximately 96% seen once. Naive CD8 cells lacked CD45RO and underwent positive selection for CCR7, leaving out terminally differentiated effector memory CD45RA+ cells. Input material: naive CD8+ T cells sorted from blood. The receptors shown here come from a woman aged 25 to 39 in good health.

The rearrangement uses TRBV5-1 and TRBJ2-5, with no clear D. The germline V and J ends were trimmed by 0 bases and 5 bases, with 8 bases remaining between them. The length of the CDR3 is 13 residues. CDR1 is SGHRS, CDR2 YFSETQ, per germline. The CDR3 spells CASSLGGAETQYF. The CDR3 DNA follows: TGCGCCAGCAGCTTGGGAGGCGCGGAGACCCAGTACTTC.

This clone has only one observation. The chain employs TRBV7-8 and TRBJ2-7, with 10 bases matching TRBD1. Germline values: CDR1 SGHVS, CDR2 FQNEAQ. J gave up 9 bases and V 1 base, and 3 bases lay outside the gene matches. This CDR3 is 13 amino acids long. CDR3 DNA: TGTGCCAGCAGCTTAGGACAGGGGGCTGTGCAGTACTTC. Protein: CASSLGQGAVQYF.

This clone was seen a few times. The CDR3 DNA is TGTGCCAGCAGCATCGGGACAGGGGGCACAGATACGCAGTATTTT. This translates into CASSIGTGGTDTQYF. The rearrangement uses TRBV11-2 and TRBJ2-3; 10 bases are shared with TRBD1. Germline V lookup: CDR1 SGHAT, CDR2 FQNNGV. CDR3 length: 15 amino acids. Germline trimming cut 5 bases from V and 1 base from J; bases unmatched to any gene: 3.

This sequence joins TRBV10-3 and TRBJ2-3; D gene unclear. Germline-derived CDR1 and CDR2 are ENHRY and SYGVKD. The CDR3 loop spans 15 amino acids. V gave up 3 bases and J gave up 2 bases, with 12 bases separating them. The CDR3 region has the DNA TGTGCCATCAGTGAACCCGGCGGCTACACAGATACGCAGTATTTT. Amino acid sequence: CAISEPGGYTDTQYF.

The gene calls are TRBV5-6 and TRBJ2-3; no reliable D call. The CDR3 is made up of 14 amino acids. Germline V gives CDR1 SGHDT, CDR2 YYEEEE. Trimming left V 3 bases short and J 3 bases short, with 11 bases between. CDR3 in DNA: TGTGCCAGCAGCTGGGGTGGGTGGACAGATACGCAGTATTTT. The encoded protein is CASSWGGWTDTQYF.

The chain is built from TRBV21-1 and TRBJ2-5; the table's D call, TRBD2, was not checked against the DNA. TRBV21-1 corresponds to a pseudogene. The CDR3 covers 18 residues. DNA of the CDR3: TGTGCCAGCAGCCCGTGGGGACTAGCACGGGGGTACCAAGAGACCCAGTACTTC. The encoded protein is CASSPWGLARGYQETQYF.

The chain employs TRBV28 and TRBJ1-2, with D unclear. CDR1 is MDHEN and CDR2 is SYDVKM in the germline V gene. This CDR3 has 15 amino acids. Trimming removed 2 bases at V and 6 bases at J, with 16 bases between. For the CDR3, the DNA is TGTGCCAGCAGTTTACTCGGCGCAGGTTATGATGGCTACACCTTC. Amino acid sequence: CASSLLGAGYDGYTF.

The chain uses TRBV5-5 and TRBJ1-2; D unresolved. Trimming removed 0 bases from V and 3 bases from J, with 9 bases in between. Germline V gene lookup returns CDR1 SGHKS and CDR2 YYEKEE (reference sequence). The CDR3 totals 14 residues. CDR3 bases: TGTGCCAGCAGCTTGGGGTCAGAGGACTATGGCTACACCTTC. This codes for CASSLGSEDYGYTF.

This clone was observed once. The V and J genes are TRBV29-1 and TRBJ2-5, with 9 bases identical to TRBD1. The germline gives CDR1 SQVTM, CDR2 ANQGSEA. V lost 7 bases and J lost 5; bases outside the gene matches: 5. The CDR3 sequence is 12 residues long. The CDR3 DNA follows: TGCAGCGGTAGACAGGGGGGGGAGACCCAGTACTTC. It encodes CSGRQGGETQYF.

V is TRBV19 and J is TRBJ1-1; TRBD1 matches 10 bases. CDR1 LNHDA and CDR2 SQIVND come from the germline V gene (reference sequence). Trimming at V came to 3 bases and at J to 2 bases, leaving 6 bases not matched to a gene. CDR3 size: 16 residues. Written as DNA, the CDR3 is TGTGCCAGTAGTATCGGGACAGGGGACCTAAACACTGAAGCTTTCTTT. Its protein is CASSIGTGDLNTEAFF.

The chain uses TRBV27 and TRBJ1-1, with a tentative D call TRBD1 (5 bases). Germline CDR1 reads MNHEY; CDR2 reads SMNVEV (reference sequence). The V gene lost 7 bases and the J gene lost 1 base, with 10 bases spanning the gap. The CDR3 sequence is 13 residues long. The DNA for the CDR3 is TGTGCCAGCATCTCGGGGGGGAACACTGAAGCTTTCTTT. Translating it yields CASISGGNTEAFF.

The V and J genes are TRBV2 and TRBJ1-5; 8 bases agree with TRBD1. The CDR3 runs 14 residues. Germline lookup yields CDR1 SNHLY and CDR2 FYNNEI. The trim removed 5 bases at V and 7 bases at J, leaving 7 bases unmatched. CDR3 in DNA: TGTGCCAGCAGTATAGGACAGGGAAACCAGCCCCAGCATTTT. Translated: CASSIGQGNQPQHF.

This rearrangement joins TRBV5-6 to TRBJ2-7, with 9 bases identical to TRBD1. The CDR3 is made up of 16 amino acids. Germline CDR1 is SGHDT and CDR2 is YYEEEE. V dropped 4 bases and J dropped 0; count of bases not matched to a gene: 8. CDR3 DNA sequence: TGTGCCAGCAGCGAGGGGACAGGGCCGAGCTCCTACGAGCAGTACTTC. Its translation: CASSEGTGPSSYEQYF.

The V and J genes are TRBV7-2 and TRBJ2-7; 10 nucleotides line up with TRBD2. Germline loops: CDR1 SGHTA, CDR2 FQGNSA. J gave up 9 bases and V 4 bases, and 9 bases lay outside the gene matches. The length of the CDR3 is 14 residues. The CDR3 protein is CASSSLAGDRPQYF. In DNA, the CDR3 is TGTGCCAGCAGCTCGCTAGCGGGAGATCGCCCGCAGTACTTC.

V and J are TRBV29-1 and TRBJ2-1; 9 nucleotides match TRBD2. V was clipped by 8 bases and J by 2 bases; unmatched bases: 4. From germline, CDR1 is SQVTM and CDR2 ANQGSEA. The CDR3 is 13 residues long. CDR3 loop: CSTTSGTYNEQFF. In DNA form, the CDR3 reads TGCAGCACGACTAGCGGCACCTACAATGAGCAGTTCTTC.

This chain links TRBV7-9 with TRBJ2-7, with a possible D match to TRBD2 (6 bases). Germline V gene lookup returns CDR1 SEHNR and CDR2 FQNEAQ (reference sequence). The CDR3 spans 15 residues. V shed 2 bases and J shed 6 bases, with 17 bases lying between them. In DNA, the CDR3 is TGTGCCAGCAGCTTACTGAGCGGGCCTTCAAGCGAGCAGTACTTC. Its translation: CASSLLSGPSSEQYF.

This clone occurred once. The chain couples TRBV9 to TRBJ2-1; either TRBD1 or TRBD2 may fit D (5 bases each). The CDR3 extends over 20 amino acids. V lost 2 bases and J 0 bases, leaving 24 bases between the germline ends. Germline V gene sequence: CDR1 SGDLS, CDR2 YYNGEE. For the CDR3, the DNA is TGTGCCAGCAGCGTGACCTCCGGGGCCCGTTGGGGGAGCTCCTACAATGAGCAGTTCTTC. Translated: CASSVTSGARWGSSYNEQFF.

The rearrangement joins TRBV30 to TRBJ1-3; the D gene is possibly TRBD1 (5 bases). Trimming cost V 4 bases and J 2 bases, with 12 bases left between them. This CDR3 has 14 amino acids. The germline CDR1 and CDR2 sequences are GTSNPN and SVGIG (reference sequence). The CDR3 sequence: CAWMGSGTGNTIYF. Here the CDR3 DNA reads TGTGCCTGGATGGGATCAGGGACTGGAAACACCATATATTTT.